This entry is about one TCR beta chain. Its antigen remains unidentified. Use of 60 Vbeta and 13 Jbeta primers characterized the PCR. Sequencing was performed with immunoSEQ multiplex PCR; in TCRdb, only in-frame clones are kept and a portion is missing. Of 150,000 to 200,000 clones listed, around 80% are singletons. This entry belongs to a study of cytomegalovirus exposure and HLA in healthy donors. Between the trimmed V and J ends, which lost 1 base and 3 bases, there was a span of 8 bases. Germline V gene sequence: CDR1 SGHNT, CDR2 YENEEA. The CDR3 has 14 amino acids. Study results and caveats: Immune exposure information comprised only CMV serostatus.

The specimen was PBMCs. The genes are TRBV11-3 and TRBJ2-3; D remains unclear. This receptor was taken from a woman aged 40 to 49 in good health and CMV-seronegative. This CDR3 is CASSLVQTTDTQYF. The CDR3 nucleotides read TGTGCCAGCAGCTTAGTTCAAACTACAGATACGCAGTATTTT.